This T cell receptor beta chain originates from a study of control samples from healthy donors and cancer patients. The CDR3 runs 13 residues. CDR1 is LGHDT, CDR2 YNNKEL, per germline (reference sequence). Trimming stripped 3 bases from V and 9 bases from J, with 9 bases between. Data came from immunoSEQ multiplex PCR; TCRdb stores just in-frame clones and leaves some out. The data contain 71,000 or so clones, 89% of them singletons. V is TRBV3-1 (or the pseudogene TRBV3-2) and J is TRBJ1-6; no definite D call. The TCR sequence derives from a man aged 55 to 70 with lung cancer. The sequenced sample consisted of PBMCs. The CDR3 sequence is CASSQKGSSPLHF. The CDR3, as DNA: TGTGCCAGCAGCCAGAAAGGGAGTTCACCCCTCCACTTT.